This T cell receptor beta chain was documented in a study of shared clonotypes between healthy human individuals. Each subset's genomic DNA was split evenly across several immunoSEQ plates. Sequencing was performed with immunoSEQ multiplex PCR; in TCRdb, only in-frame clones are kept and a portion is missing. Here the sample spans approximately 2.5 million clones, over 85% being singletons. Remarks on this clone: Its antigen is not identified. Other DNA sequences in this sample translate to the same CDR3.

The CDR3 spans 14 residues. V gave up 4 bases and J gave up 1 base, with 11 bases separating them. Germline-derived CDR1 and CDR2 are SGHNT and YYREEE (reference sequence). Only Caucasian adults living in Nashville, Tennessee served as donors. Findings and limits, study-wide: Unshared clonotypes carried lower generation probabilities than those common to all four donors. For sorted subsets, rarefaction showed incomplete sequencing despite large depth.

The material sequenced was naive CD4+ T cells sorted from blood. Subset specified: CD45RA+ positively selected. This rearrangement joins TRBV5-4 to TRBJ2-5, with D unresolved. The sequence was collected from a man between 18 and 35 years old in good health. The chain's CDR3 is CASSLDQAQETQYF. As DNA, the CDR3 is TGTGCCAGCAGCCTAGACCAGGCCCAAGAGACCCAGTACTTC.